The entry below gives a single TCR beta chain sequence along with its context. The protocol was immunoSEQ multiplex PCR, while the TCRdb copy is restricted to in-frame clones and leaves out a portion. The top ten clones hold about an eighth of a sample with some 130,000 clones, around nine tenths of them seen once. This specimen comes from a study of blood T cell repertoires in COVID-19. Study-level background: Donors in the United States, Italy and Spain gave samples during acute or convalescent COVID-19.

The sample taken for sequencing was peripheral blood. This receptor was obtained from a woman in her sixties or seventies with COVID-19, enrolled during active disease.

The CDR3 loop reads CASWMGVGGTGELFF. The CDR3 DNA reads as TGCGCCAGTTGGATGGGAGTCGGAGGCACCGGGGAGCTGTTTTTT. V is TRBV5-1 and J is TRBJ2-2, with D possibly TRBD2 on 5 matching bases. Germline loops: CDR1 SGHRS, CDR2 YFSETQ. The length of the CDR3 is 15 residues. Trimming shortened V by 8 bases and J by 4 bases, and 18 bases separated the two germline ends.